This T cell receptor (beta chain) stems from a study of vaccination effects on CD4 cells after COVID-19. Study-level background: As their vaccination, participants received two doses of either BNT162b2 or mRNA-1273.

With regard to this clone: Its antigen is still unknown.

Some clones are missing from TCRdb's copy, which holds only in-frame ones; the method was immunoSEQ multiplex PCR. The table includes about 73,000 clones, around 74% detected once. The CDR3 runs to 15 residues. CDR1 is SNHLY, CDR2 FYNNEI, per germline. V was clipped by 6 bases and J by 1 base; unmatched bases: 4. Pools of viral peptides were used by the ViraFEST assay to expand antigen-specific CD4+ T cells ahead of sequencing. Researchers isolated CD4+ T cells once roughly nine days of culture had elapsed. Previously uninfected by SARS-CoV-2, the vaccine recipients also showed negative nucleocapsid antibodies. Wells each received over 1.5 million PBMC, cultured with approximately 10 IU/ml IL-2 and roughly 9.8 ug/ml peptides. On days 3 and 7, fresh IL-2 medium replaced half the medium.

The chain combines TRBV2 with TRBJ1-3, with 9 bases aligning to TRBD1. This sequence was found in a human donor who received a COVID-19 vaccine. The sequenced sample was CD4+ T cells from PBMCs cultured with HCoV-NL63 spike peptides, obtained before COVID-19 vaccination. The CDR3, as DNA: TGTGCCAGCAGCAGGACAGGGGATTCTGGAAACACCATATATTTT. Residues: CASSRTGDSGNTIYF.